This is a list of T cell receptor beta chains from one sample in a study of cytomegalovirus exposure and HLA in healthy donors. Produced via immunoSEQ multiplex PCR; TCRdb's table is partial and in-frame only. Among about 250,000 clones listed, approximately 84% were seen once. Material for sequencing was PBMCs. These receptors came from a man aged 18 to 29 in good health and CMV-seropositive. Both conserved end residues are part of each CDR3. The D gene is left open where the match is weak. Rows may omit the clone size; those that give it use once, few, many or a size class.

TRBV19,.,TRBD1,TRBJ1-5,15,TGTGCCAGTAGTACGACAGGGTATAGCAATCAGCCCCAGCATTTT,CASSTTGYSNQPQHF
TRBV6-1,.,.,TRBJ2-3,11,TGTGCCAGCAGTGGTCTGGATACGCAGTATTTT,CASSGLDTQYF
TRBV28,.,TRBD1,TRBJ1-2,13,TGTGCCAGCAGACCAGGACAGGCCCCTGGCTACACCTTC,CASRPGQAPGYTF
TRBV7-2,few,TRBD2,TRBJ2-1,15,TGTGCCAGCAGCTTAAGTTACGGGAGGAGCAATGAGCAGTTCTTC,CASSLSYGRSNEQFF
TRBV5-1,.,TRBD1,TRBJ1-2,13,TGCGCCAGCACCGGACAGGGTAACTATGGCTACACCTTC,CASTGQGNYGYTF
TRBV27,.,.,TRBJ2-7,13,TGTGCCAGCAGTTTGGAGGGGACCTACGAGCAGTACTTC,CASSLEGTYEQYF
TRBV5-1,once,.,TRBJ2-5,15,TGCGCCAGCAGCTTGGGGTCCAGGGTTCGGGAGACCCAGTACTTC,CASSLGSRVRETQYF
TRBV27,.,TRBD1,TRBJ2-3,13,TGTGCCATAAGGGGGCTGGCCACAGATACGCAGTATTTT,CAIRGLATDTQYF
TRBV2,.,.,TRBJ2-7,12,TGTGCCAGCAGTGAATGGCTCTACGAGCAGTACTTC,CASSEWLYEQYF
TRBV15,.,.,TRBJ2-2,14,TGTGCCACCAGCAGGCGCGTGGAGACCGGGGAGCTGTTTTTT,CATSRRVETGELFF
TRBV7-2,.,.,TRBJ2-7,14,TGTGCCAGCAGCTCGTCGCTGAGCTCCTACGAGCAGTACTTC,CASSSSLSSYEQYF
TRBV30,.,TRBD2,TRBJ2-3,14,TGTGCCTGGAATCGCGGGAGCGGTTTCGATACGCAGTATTTT,CAWNRGSGFDTQYF
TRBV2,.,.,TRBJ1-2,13,TGTGCCGGGGGGGAGGCGATCAACTATGGCTACACCTTC,CAGGEAINYGYTF
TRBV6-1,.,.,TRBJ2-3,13,TGTGCCAGCAGCCAGAAGGTGGGCGATGGGGAGTATTTT,CASSQKVGDGEYF